This T cell receptor beta chain was documented in a study of PD-1 blockade in classical Hodgkin lymphoma. General study points: Factors driving the repertoire differences, possibly disease activity or prior therapy, remain undefined. Reports indicated that newly diagnosed patients had lower baseline TCR diversity than healthy donors did. Excluded were patients who started nivolumab under 1 year after ASCT, a group that had lower diversity.

Regarding this clone: The antigen is undetermined.

The CDR3 consists of 13 residues. Trimming left V 6 bases short and J 3 bases short, with 11 bases between. Per the germline V gene, CDR1 is MDHEN and CDR2 is SYDVKM. With no exception, relapse followed autologous stem cell transplantation in all patients, and brentuximab vedotin exposure varied. Generated by immunoSEQ multiplex PCR, the TCRdb table keeps only in-frame clones and is missing some. The sample shows 70,000 to 80,000 clones, approximately 94% of them seen only once. The TCR sequence derives from a human donor with classical Hodgkin lymphoma. The V and J genes are TRBV28 and TRBJ1-2; D not certain. The sample in question was peripheral blood mononuclear cells (PBMCs), obtained at baseline. CDR3 protein: CASSQSPDYGYTF. The CDR3, as DNA: TGTGCCAGCAGCCAATCCCCCGACTATGGCTACACCTTC.